Reported below is one T cell receptor beta chain. Its antigen is not identified. Profiling relied on immunoSEQ multiplex PCR, and the TCRdb table lists in-frame clones only, not all of them. The sample carries under 200,000 clones, around 90% recorded once. The sample is drawn from a study of T cell responses to AZD1222 COVID-19 vaccine. Findings and caveats of the study: Spike-specific TCR breadth and depth were elevated following two AZD1222 doses.

V gave up 3 bases and J gave up 1 base, with 9 bases separating them. This CDR3 contains 14 residues. Germline lookup yields CDR1 MDHEN and CDR2 SYDVKM. The sample here was peripheral blood, taken on day 0 of AZD1222 vaccination. This chain uses TRBV28 with TRBJ1-1; no definite D call. The sequence came from an adult in good health. CDR3 amino acids: CASSFPSGNTEAFF. In DNA, the CDR3 is TGTGCCAGCAGTTTCCCCTCGGGGAACACTGAAGCTTTCTTT.